These 20 T cell receptor beta chains originate from one sample sequenced in a study of response to subunit inactivated influenza vaccine (dated by TCRdb to the late 2010s). The library was obtained by RT-PCR. The sequencer was an Illumina HiSeq 2500. TCRdb handled the public reads itself, with Q25 trimming in fastp and clone calling in MiXCR, and kept productive beta chains. Identical CDR3 proteins give one entry, which carries the most common genes and DNA. Present in this sample are about 800,000 distinct CDR3 sequences, 21% of which were seen just once. 10% of the sample goes to the ten largest clones. Specimen: PBMCs from blood, collected 5 days after vaccination. The source is a man aged 45 to 65 who received an inactivated influenza vaccine. Donor details come from another sample of the same person, matched by shared clones.

J is TRBJ2-1 and V is TRBV20-1; 7 bases agree with TRBD2. Germline CDR1 DFQATT, CDR2 SNEGSKA (reference sequence). The CDR3 loop spans 14 amino acids. The V and J ends lost 6 bases and 5 bases, in that order; junction bases with no gene match: 10. CDR3 nucleotide sequence: TGCAGTGCCAAAACGGGAGGATGGAACAATGAGCAGTTCTTC. It encodes CSAKTGGWNNEQFF.

The chain recombines TRBV28 with TRBJ2-2; 8 bases line up with TRBD2. In germline, CDR1 is MDHEN, CDR2 SYDVKM. The junction had 7 bases not matched to a gene; V was cut back by 3 bases and J by 4 bases. This CDR3 has 16 residues. In nucleotides, the CDR3 is TGTGCCAGCAGTTTCGTCGGGAGGGGTGGCACCGGGGAGCTGTTTTTT. Translating gives CASSFVGRGGTGELFF.

The chain's CDR3 is CASSLVTRVNTEAFF. CDR3 bases: TGTGCCAGCAGCTTAGTGACCCGGGTAAACACTGAAGCTTTCTTT. J is TRBJ1-1 and V is TRBV7-9; D ambiguous. Looked up from germline, CDR1 is SEHNR and CDR2 is FQNEAQ (reference sequence). The length of the CDR3 is 15 residues. V dropped 1 base and J dropped 2 bases, with 11 bases sitting between them.

This chain connects TRBV7-2 to TRBJ1-2; the D is unclear. Germline V gene data show CDR1 as SGHTA and CDR2 as FQGNSA. CDR3 length equals 15 residues. The germline V and J ends were trimmed by 0 bases and 4 bases, with 12 bases remaining between them. The CDR3 loop reads CASSLAISTGYGYTF. As DNA, the CDR3 is TGTGCCAGCAGCTTAGCGATCTCGACGGGCTATGGCTACACCTTC.

The V and J genes are TRBV5-6 and TRBJ2-5; D is unclear. The CDR3 loop spans 14 amino acids. CDR1 and CDR2 (germline): SGHDT, YYEEEE. Trimming removed 0 bases at V and 3 bases at J, with 9 bases between. The CDR3 here is CASSLVSDEETQYF. CDR3 sequence (DNA): TGTGCCAGCAGCTTGGTCTCAGACGAAGAGACCCAGTACTTC.

The chain couples TRBV10-3 to TRBJ2-7, with TRBD2 matching over 8 bases. This CDR3 has 11 residues. The germline CDR1 and CDR2 sequences are ENHRY and SYGVKD. V was clipped by 10 bases and J by 2 bases; unmatched bases: 1. CDR3 nucleotide sequence: TGTGCCACGGGACTAGCCTACGAGCAGTACTTC. This gives the protein CATGLAYEQYF.

This clonotype showed up just a few times. V gene TRBV28 combines with J gene TRBJ2-6; 12 positions match TRBD2. From germline, CDR1 is MDHEN and CDR2 SYDVKM. The CDR3 covers 19 residues. V gave up 10 bases and J gave up 4 bases; unmatched junction bases: 17. CDR3 residues: CATTSLGTSGGPGANVLTF. Written as DNA, the CDR3 is TGTGCCACTACCAGCCTTGGAACTAGCGGGGGGCCAGGGGCCAACGTCCTGACTTTC.

There are a few counts of this clonotype. The chain is built from TRBV6-1 and TRBJ1-4; TRBD1 matches 9 bases. The CDR3 loop spans 16 amino acids. The V segment lost 11 bases and the J segment 0 bases; nucleotides outside the gene matches: 10. Germline-derived CDR1 and CDR2 are MNHNS and SASEGT. Here the CDR3 reads CACKRQGGATNEKLFF. CDR3 DNA sequence: TGTGCCTGCAAACGACAGGGGGGGGCAACTAATGAAAAACTGTTTTTT.

This clonotype occurred a few times. The chain combines TRBV7-9 with TRBJ2-2; no definite D call. Trimming removed 0 bases from V and 9 bases from J, with 14 bases in between. From germline, CDR1 is SEHNR and CDR2 FQNEAQ (reference sequence). The length of the CDR3 is 15 residues. In DNA, the CDR3 is TGTGCCAGCAGCTTAGCGCTACCGCCGAGGCGGGAGCTGTTTTTT. Its translation is CASSLALPPRRELFF.

CDR3 sequence: CSVDTGMSEAFF. The CDR3 coding sequence is TGCAGCGTTGACACAGGGATGAGTGAAGCTTTCTTT. The chain has TRBV29-1 and TRBJ1-1; possibly TRBD1 for D (6 bases). The CDR3 is 12 amino acids. The V and J ends lost 3 bases and 7 bases respectively, with 12 bases between them. Germline CDR1 is SQVTM and CDR2 is ANQGSEA.

The V call is TRBV12-3 or TRBV12-4, the J call TRBJ2-7, with D perhaps matching TRBD1 (6 bases). The CDR3 is made up of 14 amino acids. V was shortened by 5 bases and J by 7 bases, with 18 bases between the two germline ends. The CDR3 sequence: CASSPWGQTGEQYF. CDR3 bases: TGTGCCAGCAGTCCCTGGGGACAAACGGGTGAGCAGTACTTC.

This clonotype was observed a few times. The gene calls are TRBV10-3 and TRBJ2-7, with D unresolved. Deletions cut 8 bases from V and 7 bases from J, with 18 bases between. Germline V lookup: CDR1 ENHRY, CDR2 SYGVKD. This CDR3 is built from 13 residues. CDR3 protein: CAIALGREGEQYF. For the CDR3, the DNA is TGTGCCATCGCCCTCGGCCGAGAAGGGGAGCAGTACTTC.

The chain links TRBV12-3 or TRBV12-4 to TRBJ2-1; 7 bases match TRBD1. This CDR3 region has 14 residues. V lost 5 bases, J lost 2 bases, and 3 bases stayed unmatched. The CDR3 nucleotides are TGTGCCAGCAGTAACAGGGGACCCTACAATGAGCAGTTCTTC. This gives the protein CASSNRGPYNEQFF.

The chain joins TRBV12-3 or TRBV12-4 to TRBJ2-5; 7 nucleotides align to TRBD1. The CDR3 is made up of 16 amino acids. V trimming: 5 bases; J trimming: 4 bases; junction bases outside the gene matches: 13. The CDR3 sequence is CASSSTGAGVTETQYF. The DNA for the CDR3 is TGTGCCAGCAGTAGCACAGGGGCTGGGGTAACAGAGACCCAGTACTTC.

The chain employs TRBV20-1 and TRBJ2-1; 10 positions agree with TRBD2. Germline values: CDR1 DFQATT, CDR2 SNEGSKA (reference sequence). This CDR3 is 18 amino acids long. Here the CDR3 reads CRATAPGLAGEAYNEQFF. The CDR3 nucleotides read TGCAGGGCCACAGCTCCGGGCCTAGCGGGGGAAGCATACAATGAGCAGTTCTTC.

In the case of this clonotype: Its ends do not fully match the called genes, so a read error is possible. Here the CDR3 reads CASNLAGGVGQETQYF. CDR3 coding DNA: TGCGCCAGCAACTTGGCTGGGGGAGTCGGCCAAGAGACCCAGTACTTC. This rearrangement joins TRBV5-1 to TRBJ2-5; D is perhaps TRBD1 or TRBD2 (5 bases each). Germline values: CDR1 SGHRS, CDR2 YFSETQ. CDR3 length equals 16 residues. Drawing the rest from reference TRBV5-1 and TRBJ2-5, the complete variable domain is KAGVTQTPRYLIKTRGQQVTLSCSPISGHRSVSWYQQTPGQGLQFLFEYFSETQRNKGNFPGRFSGRQFSNSRSEMNVSTLELGDSALYLCASNLAGGVGQETQYFGPGTRLLVL.

This clonotype has more than one count but fewer than ten. The chain combines TRBV20-1 with TRBJ1-5; no firm D call. This CDR3 comprises 16 residues. Trimming took 0 bases from V and 2 from J, leaving 14 bases between them. The germline gives CDR1 DFQATT, CDR2 SNEGSKA (reference sequence). CDR3 in amino acids: CSARDPLIIGNQPQHF. The CDR3 nucleotides read TGCAGTGCTAGAGATCCCCTAATTATAGGCAATCAGCCCCAGCATTTT.

In DNA, the CDR3 is TGTGCCAGCAGCTGGACGCCCTTTACTAGCGGGCCAAACACCGGGGAGCTGTTTTTT. It specifies CASSWTPFTSGPNTGELFF. V gene TRBV11-2 combines with J gene TRBJ2-2; TRBD2 agrees at 9 bases. Germline CDR1 SGHAT, CDR2 FQNNGV. The CDR3 covers 19 residues. Unmatched junction bases numbered 14, after V lost 4 bases and J lost 2 bases.

This clonotype was detected a few times. The rearrangement joins TRBV9 to TRBJ2-3, with D possibly matching TRBD2 (5 bases). CDR3 length: 14 amino acids. The V end lost 3 bases, the J end lost 8 bases, and 16 bases lay between the germline ends. The V gene's germline CDR1 is SGDLS and CDR2 YYNGEE. CDR3 sequence: CASSAPSSAGTQYF. CDR3 in DNA: TGTGCCAGCAGCGCGCCCTCCAGCGCGGGTACGCAGTATTTT.

The chain employs TRBV7-2 and TRBJ2-3, with 15 bases identical to TRBD2. The germline V gene has CDR1 SGHTA and CDR2 FQGNSA. The CDR3 length is 19 residues. V gave up 8 bases and J gave up 6 bases; unmatched junction bases: 18. The CDR3 region is CASPPGLAGGHYLDDTQYF. The CDR3, as DNA: TGTGCCAGCCCACCGGGACTAGCGGGGGGCCACTACCTCGACGATACGCAGTATTTT.